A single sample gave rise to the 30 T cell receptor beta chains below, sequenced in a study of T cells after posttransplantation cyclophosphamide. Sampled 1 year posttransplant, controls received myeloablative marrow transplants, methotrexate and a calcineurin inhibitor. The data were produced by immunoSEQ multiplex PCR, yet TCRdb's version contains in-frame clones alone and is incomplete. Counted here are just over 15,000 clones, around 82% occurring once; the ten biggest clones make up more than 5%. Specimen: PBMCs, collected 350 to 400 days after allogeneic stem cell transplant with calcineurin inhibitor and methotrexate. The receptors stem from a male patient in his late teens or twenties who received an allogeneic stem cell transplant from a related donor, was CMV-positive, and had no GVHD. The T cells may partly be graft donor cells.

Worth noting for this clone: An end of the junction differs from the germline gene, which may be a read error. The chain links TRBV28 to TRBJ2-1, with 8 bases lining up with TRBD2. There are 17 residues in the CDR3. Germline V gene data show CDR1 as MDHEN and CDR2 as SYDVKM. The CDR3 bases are TGTGCCAGCAGTTTCTGGTATAGCGGGGATTATTACAGTGAGCAGTTCTTC. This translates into CASSFWYSGDYYSEQFF. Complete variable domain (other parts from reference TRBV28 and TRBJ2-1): DVKVTQSSRYLVKRTGEKVFLECVQDMDHENMFWYRQDPGLGLRLIYFSYDVKMKEKGDIPEGYSVSREKKERFSLILESASTNQTSMYLCASSFWYSGDYYSEQFFGPGTRLTVL.

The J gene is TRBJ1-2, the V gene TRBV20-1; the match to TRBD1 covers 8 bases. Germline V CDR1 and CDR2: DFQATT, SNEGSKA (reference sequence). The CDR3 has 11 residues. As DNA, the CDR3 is TGCAGAGTTGACAGGGGATTACGCTACACCTTC. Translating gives CRVDRGLRYTF.

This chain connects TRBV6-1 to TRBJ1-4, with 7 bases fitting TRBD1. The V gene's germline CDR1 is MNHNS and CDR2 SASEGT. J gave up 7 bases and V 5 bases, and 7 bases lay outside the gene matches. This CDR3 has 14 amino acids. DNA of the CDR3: TGTGCCAGCAGTCGCGGACAGGCAGGTGAAAAACTGTTTTTT. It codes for CASSRGQAGEKLFF.

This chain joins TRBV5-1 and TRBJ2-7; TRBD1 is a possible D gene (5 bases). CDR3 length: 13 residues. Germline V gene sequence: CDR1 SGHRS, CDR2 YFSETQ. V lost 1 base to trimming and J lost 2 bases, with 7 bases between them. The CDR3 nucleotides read TGCGCCAGCAGCTTGACAGGTCCCTACGAGCAGTACTTC. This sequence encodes CASSLTGPYEQYF.

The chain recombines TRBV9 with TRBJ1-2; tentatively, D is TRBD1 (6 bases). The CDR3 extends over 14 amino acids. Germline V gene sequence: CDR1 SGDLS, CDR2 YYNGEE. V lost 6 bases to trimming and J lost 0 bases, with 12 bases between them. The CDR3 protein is CASNPGQTNYGYTF. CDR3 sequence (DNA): TGTGCCAGCAACCCGGGACAAACTAACTATGGCTACACCTTC.

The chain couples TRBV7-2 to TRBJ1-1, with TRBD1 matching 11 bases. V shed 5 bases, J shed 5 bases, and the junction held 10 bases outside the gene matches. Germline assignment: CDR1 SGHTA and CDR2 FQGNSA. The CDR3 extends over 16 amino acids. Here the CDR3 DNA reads TGTGCCAGCAGCCCTATGGGACAGGGGGATTTTACTGAAGCTTTCTTT. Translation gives CASSPMGQGDFTEAFF.

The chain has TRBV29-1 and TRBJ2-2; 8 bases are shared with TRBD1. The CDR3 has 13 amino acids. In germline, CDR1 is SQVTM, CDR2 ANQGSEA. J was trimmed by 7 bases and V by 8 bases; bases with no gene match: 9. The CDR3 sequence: CSSGTGVNGELFF. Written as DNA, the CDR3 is TGCAGCTCAGGGACAGGCGTGAACGGGGAGCTGTTTTTT.

CDR3 region: CASKLATGYEQYF. In DNA form, the CDR3 reads TGTGCCAGCAAACTAGCGACAGGCTACGAGCAGTACTTC. The V call is TRBV5-5, the J call TRBJ2-7; D might be TRBD2 (7 bases). V lost 6 bases and J lost 3, with 13 bases in between. The CDR3 runs 13 residues. The germline V gene has CDR1 SGHKS and CDR2 YYEKEE (reference sequence). Drawing the rest from reference TRBV5-5 and TRBJ2-7, the complete variable domain is DAGVTQSPTHLIKTRGQQVTLRCSPISGHKSVSWYQQVLGQGPQFIFQYYEKEERGRGNFPDRFSARQFPNYSSELNVNALLLGDSALYLCASKLATGYEQYFGPGTRLTVT.

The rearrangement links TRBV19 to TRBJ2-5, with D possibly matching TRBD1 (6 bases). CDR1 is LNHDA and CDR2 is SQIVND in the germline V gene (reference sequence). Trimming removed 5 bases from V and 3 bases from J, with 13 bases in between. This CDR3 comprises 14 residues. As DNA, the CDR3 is TGTGCCAGTAGTGCGGAACAGGGAGAAGAGACCCAGTACTTC. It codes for CASSAEQGEETQYF.

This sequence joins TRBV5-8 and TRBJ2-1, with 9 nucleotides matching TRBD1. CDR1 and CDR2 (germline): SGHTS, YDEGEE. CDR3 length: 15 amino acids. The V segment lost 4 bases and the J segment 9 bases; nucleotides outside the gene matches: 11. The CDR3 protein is CASSRAGQGHSEQFF. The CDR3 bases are TGTGCCAGCAGCCGAGCGGGACAGGGTCACAGTGAGCAGTTCTTC.

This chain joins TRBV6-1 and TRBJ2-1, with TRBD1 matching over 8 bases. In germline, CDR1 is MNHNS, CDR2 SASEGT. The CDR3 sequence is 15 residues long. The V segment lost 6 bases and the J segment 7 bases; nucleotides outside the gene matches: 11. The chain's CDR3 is CASRLGQVTFNEQFF. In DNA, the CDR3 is TGTGCCAGCAGGCTGGGACAGGTAACGTTTAATGAGCAGTTCTTC.

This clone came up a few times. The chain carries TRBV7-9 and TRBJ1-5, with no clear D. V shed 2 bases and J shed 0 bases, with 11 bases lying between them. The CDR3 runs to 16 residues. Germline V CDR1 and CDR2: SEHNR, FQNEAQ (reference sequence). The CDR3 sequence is CASSLSSGGSNQPQHF. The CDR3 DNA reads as TGTGCCAGCAGCTTATCTTCGGGAGGTAGCAATCAGCCCCAGCATTTT.

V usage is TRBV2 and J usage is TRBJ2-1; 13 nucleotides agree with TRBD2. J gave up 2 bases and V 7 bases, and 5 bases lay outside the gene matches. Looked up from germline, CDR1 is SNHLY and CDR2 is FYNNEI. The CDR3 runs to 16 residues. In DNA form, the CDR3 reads TGTGCCAGCATGGGACTAGCGGGGCGAGCCTACAATGAGCAGTTCTTC. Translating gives CASMGLAGRAYNEQFF.

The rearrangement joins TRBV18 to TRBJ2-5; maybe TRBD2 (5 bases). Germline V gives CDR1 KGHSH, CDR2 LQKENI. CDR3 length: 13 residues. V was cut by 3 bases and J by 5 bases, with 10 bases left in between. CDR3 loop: CASSPRDVETQYF. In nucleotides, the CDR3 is TGTGCCAGCTCACCTCGGGATGTGGAGACCCAGTACTTC.

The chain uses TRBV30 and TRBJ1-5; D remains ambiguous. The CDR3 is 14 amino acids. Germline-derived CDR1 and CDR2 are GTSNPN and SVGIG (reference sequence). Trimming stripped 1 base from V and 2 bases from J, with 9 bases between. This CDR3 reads CAWSARRGNQPQHF. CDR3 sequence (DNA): TGTGCCTGGAGTGCCAGGAGGGGCAATCAGCCCCAGCATTTT.

For the CDR3, the DNA is TGTGCCAGCAGTACGGGAAACTCTGGAAACACCATATATTTT. Translated, it gives CASSTGNSGNTIYF. This sequence joins TRBV5-6 and TRBJ1-3; D gene uncertain. V gave up 5 bases and J gave up 0 bases, with 9 bases separating them. The V gene's germline CDR1 is SGHDT and CDR2 YYEEEE. The CDR3 runs to 14 residues.

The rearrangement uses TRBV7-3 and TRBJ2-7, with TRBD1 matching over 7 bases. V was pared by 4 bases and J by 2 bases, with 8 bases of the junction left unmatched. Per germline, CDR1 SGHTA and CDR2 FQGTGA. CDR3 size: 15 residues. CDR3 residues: CASSSDGQVAYEQYF. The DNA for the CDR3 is TGTGCCAGCAGCTCCGATGGACAGGTCGCCTACGAGCAGTACTTC.

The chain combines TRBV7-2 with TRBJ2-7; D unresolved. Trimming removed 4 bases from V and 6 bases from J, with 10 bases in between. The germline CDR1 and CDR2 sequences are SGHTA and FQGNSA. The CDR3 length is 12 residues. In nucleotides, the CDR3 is TGTGCCAGCAGCTCCGCCGGTGCCGAGCAGTACTTC. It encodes CASSSAGAEQYF.

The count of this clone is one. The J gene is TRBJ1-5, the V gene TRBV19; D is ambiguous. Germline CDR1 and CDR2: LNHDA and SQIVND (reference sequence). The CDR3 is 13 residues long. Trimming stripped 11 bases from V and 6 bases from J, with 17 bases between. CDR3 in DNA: TGTGCCGGCGGGGAGAAGAAAAGTCAGCCCCAGCATTTT. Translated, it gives CAGGEKKSQPQHF. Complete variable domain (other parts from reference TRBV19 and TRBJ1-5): DGGITQSPKYLFRKEGQNVTLSCEQNLNHDAMYWYRQDPGQGLRLIYYSQIVNDFQKGDIAEGYSVSREKKESFPLTVTSAQKNPTAFYLCAGGEKKSQPQHFGDGTRLSIL.

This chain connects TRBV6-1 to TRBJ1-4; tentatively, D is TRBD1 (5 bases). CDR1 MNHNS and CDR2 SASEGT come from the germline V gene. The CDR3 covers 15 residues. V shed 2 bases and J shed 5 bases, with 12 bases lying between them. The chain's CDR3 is CASSERGIENEKLFF. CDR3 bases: TGTGCCAGCAGTGAACGGGGGATAGAAAATGAAAAACTGTTTTTT.

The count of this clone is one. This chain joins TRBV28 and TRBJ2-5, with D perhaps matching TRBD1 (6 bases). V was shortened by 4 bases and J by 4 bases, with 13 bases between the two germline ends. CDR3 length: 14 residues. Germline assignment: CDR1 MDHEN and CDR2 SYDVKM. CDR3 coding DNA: TGTGCCAGCAGTTCTGACCAAGGGGGAGAGACCCAGTACTTC. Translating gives CASSSDQGGETQYF.

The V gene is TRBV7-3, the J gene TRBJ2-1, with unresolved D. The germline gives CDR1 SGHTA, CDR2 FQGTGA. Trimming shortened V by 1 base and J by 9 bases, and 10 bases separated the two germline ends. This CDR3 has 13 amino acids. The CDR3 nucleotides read TGTGCCAGCAGCTTAAATGAGCTAACTGAGCAGTTCTTC. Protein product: CASSLNELTEQFF.

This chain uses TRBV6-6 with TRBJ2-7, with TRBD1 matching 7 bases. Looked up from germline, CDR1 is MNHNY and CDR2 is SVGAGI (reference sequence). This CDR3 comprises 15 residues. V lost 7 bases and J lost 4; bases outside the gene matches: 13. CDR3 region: CASINGGRGLYEQYF. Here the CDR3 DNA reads TGTGCCAGCATCAACGGAGGCAGGGGGTTGTACGAGCAGTACTTC.

For the CDR3, the DNA is TGTGCCAGCAGCTTGGGGGCTAGCGGCTCTAGCACAGATACGCAGTATTTT. Its translation: CASSLGASGSSTDTQYF. The genes are TRBV7-2 and TRBJ2-3; TRBD2 might be the D (7 bases). Germline V gene data show CDR1 as SGHTA and CDR2 as FQGNSA. The CDR3 contains 17 residues. The V end was cut by 3 bases, the J end by 0 bases, with 16 bases between. Using reference TRBV7-2 and TRBJ2-3 for the parts outside the CDR3, the full variable domain is GAGVSQSPSNKVTEKGKDVELRCDPISGHTALYWYRQSLGQGLEFLIYFQGNSAPDKSGLPSDRFSAERTGGSVSTLTIQRTQQEDSAVYLCASSLGASGSSTDTQYFGPGTRLTVL.

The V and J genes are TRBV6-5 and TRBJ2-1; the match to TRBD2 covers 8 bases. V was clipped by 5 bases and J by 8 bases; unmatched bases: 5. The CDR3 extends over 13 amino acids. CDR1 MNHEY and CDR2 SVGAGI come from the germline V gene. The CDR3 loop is CASSPLAADEQFF. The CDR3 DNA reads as TGTGCCAGCAGTCCACTAGCGGCCGATGAGCAGTTCTTC.

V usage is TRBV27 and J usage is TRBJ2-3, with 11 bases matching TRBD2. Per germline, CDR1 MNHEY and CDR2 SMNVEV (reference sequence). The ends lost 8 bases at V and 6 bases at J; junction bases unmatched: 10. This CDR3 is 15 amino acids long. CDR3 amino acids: CASHELAGVLDTQYF. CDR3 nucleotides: TGTGCCAGCCATGAACTAGCGGGAGTTTTGGATACGCAGTATTTT.

Here the CDR3 DNA reads TGTGCCAGTAGGGACCTTCGAACGGGGGATACGCAGTATTTT. Translating it yields CASRDLRTGDTQYF. This chain uses TRBV19 with TRBJ2-3, with D perhaps TRBD2 (5 bases). The ends were cut back, 6 bases at V and 6 bases at J, with 16 bases in the middle. Germline lookup yields CDR1 LNHDA and CDR2 SQIVND (reference sequence). The CDR3 length is 14 residues.

The CDR3 loop is CSATLAGEPYEQYF. The CDR3 nucleotides read TGCAGCGCTACACTAGCGGGAGAACCCTACGAGCAGTACTTC. The chain is built from TRBV29-1 and TRBJ2-7; 11 bases are shared with TRBD2. V dropped 7 bases and J dropped 2; count of bases not matched to a gene: 7. The CDR3 totals 14 residues. Per germline, CDR1 SQVTM and CDR2 ANQGSEA.

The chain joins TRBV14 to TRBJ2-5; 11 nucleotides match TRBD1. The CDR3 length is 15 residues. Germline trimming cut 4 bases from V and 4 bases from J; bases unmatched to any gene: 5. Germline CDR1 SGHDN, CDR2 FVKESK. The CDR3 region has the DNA TGTGCCAGCAGCCTGTGGACAGGGGGCTTAGAGACCCAGTACTTC. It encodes CASSLWTGGLETQYF.

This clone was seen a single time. DNA for the CDR3: TGTGCCAGCGGGGGGAACAGGGGAAAAGAGACCCAGTACTTC. Residues: CASGGNRGKETQYF. The chain couples TRBV5-4 to TRBJ2-5; D may be TRBD1 (7 bases). The CDR3 sequence is 14 residues long. Trimming stripped 7 bases from V and 3 bases from J, with 16 bases between. CDR1 and CDR2 from the germline V gene are SGHNT and YYREEE (reference sequence).